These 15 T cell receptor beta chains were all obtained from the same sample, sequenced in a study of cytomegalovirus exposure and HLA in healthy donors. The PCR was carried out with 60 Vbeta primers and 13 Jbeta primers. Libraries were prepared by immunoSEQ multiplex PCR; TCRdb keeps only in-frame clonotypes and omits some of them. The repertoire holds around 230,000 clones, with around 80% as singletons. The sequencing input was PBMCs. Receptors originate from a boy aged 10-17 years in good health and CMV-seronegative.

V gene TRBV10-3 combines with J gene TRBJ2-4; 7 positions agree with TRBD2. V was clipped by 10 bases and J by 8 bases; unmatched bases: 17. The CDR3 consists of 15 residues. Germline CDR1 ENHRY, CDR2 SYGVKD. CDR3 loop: CASRVGLHERDIQYF. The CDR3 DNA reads TGTGCCAGCAGGGTGGGACTACACGAGAGGGACATTCAGTACTTC.

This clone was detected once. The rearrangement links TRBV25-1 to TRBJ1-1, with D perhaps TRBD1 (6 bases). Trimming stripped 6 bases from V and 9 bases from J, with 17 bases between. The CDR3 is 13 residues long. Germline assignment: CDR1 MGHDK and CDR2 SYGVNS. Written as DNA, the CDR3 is TGTGCCAGCAGGGCGAGGGGGTTGTTCCAAGCTTTCTTT. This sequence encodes CASRARGLFQAFF.

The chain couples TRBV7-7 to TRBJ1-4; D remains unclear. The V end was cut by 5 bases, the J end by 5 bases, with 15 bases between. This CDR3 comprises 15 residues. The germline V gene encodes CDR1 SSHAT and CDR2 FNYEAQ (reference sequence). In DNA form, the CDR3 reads TGTGCCAGCAGCCTTAGCCTAGACTTCAATGAAAAACTGTTTTTT. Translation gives CASSLSLDFNEKLFF. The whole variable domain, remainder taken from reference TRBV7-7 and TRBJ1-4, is GAGVSQSPRYKVTKRGQDVTLRCDPISSHATLYWYQQALGQGPEFLTYFNYEAQPDKSGLPSDRFSAERPEGSISTLTIQRTEQRDSAMYRCASSLSLDFNEKLFFGSGTQLSVL.

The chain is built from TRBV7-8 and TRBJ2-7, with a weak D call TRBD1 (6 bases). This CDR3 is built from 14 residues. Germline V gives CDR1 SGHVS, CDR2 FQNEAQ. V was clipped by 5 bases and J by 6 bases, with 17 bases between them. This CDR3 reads CASSLTSYRAEQYF. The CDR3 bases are TGTGCCAGCAGCCTGACCTCCTACAGGGCCGAGCAGTACTTC.

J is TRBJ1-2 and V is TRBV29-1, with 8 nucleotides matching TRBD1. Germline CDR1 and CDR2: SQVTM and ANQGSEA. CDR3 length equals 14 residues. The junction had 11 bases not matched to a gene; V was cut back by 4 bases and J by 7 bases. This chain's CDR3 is CSVVPGQGLGGYTF. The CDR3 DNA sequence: TGCAGCGTTGTGCCCGGACAGGGCCTTGGTGGCTACACCTTC.

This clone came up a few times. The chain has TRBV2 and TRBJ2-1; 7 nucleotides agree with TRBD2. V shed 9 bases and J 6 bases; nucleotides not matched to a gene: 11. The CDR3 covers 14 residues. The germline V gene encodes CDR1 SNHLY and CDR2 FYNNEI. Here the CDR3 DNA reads TGTGCCAGGGGAGGGCGGGAGTCGGGCAATGAGCAGTTCTTC. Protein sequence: CARGGRESGNEQFF.

CDR3 amino acids: CSVTQDNNQPQHF. CDR3 bases: TGCAGCGTTACTCAGGATAACAATCAGCCCCAGCATTTT. This chain uses TRBV29-1 with TRBJ1-5; D gene uncertain. This CDR3 contains 13 residues. Looked up from germline, CDR1 is SQVTM and CDR2 is ANQGSEA. V was trimmed by 5 bases and J by 3 bases, leaving 11 bases between them.

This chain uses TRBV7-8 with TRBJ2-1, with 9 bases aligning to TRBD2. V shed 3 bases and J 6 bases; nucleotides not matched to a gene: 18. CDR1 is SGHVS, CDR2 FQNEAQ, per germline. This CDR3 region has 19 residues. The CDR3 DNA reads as TGTGCCAGCAGCTTGGGGCGGGAGGGCCTCATCCGGGAGGGCAATGAGCAGTTCTTC. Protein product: CASSLGREGLIREGNEQFF. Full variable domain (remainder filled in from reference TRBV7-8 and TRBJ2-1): GAGVSQSPRYKVAKRGQDVALRCDPISGHVSLFWYQQALGQGPEFLTYFQNEAQLDKSGLPSDRFFAERPEGSVSTLKIQRTQQEDSAVYLCASSLGREGLIREGNEQFFGPGTRLTVL.

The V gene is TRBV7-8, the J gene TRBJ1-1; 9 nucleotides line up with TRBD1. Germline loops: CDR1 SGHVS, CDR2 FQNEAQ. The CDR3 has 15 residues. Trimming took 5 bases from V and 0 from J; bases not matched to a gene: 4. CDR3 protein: CASSVRQGVNTEAFF. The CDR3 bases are TGTGCCAGCAGCGTCCGACAGGGGGTGAACACTGAAGCTTTCTTT.

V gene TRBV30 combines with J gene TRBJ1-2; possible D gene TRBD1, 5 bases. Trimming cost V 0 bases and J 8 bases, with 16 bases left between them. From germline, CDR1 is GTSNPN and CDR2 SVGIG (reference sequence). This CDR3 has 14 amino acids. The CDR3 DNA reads TGTGCCTGGAGTGTAGGGGCAGGATATTGGGGCTACACCTTC. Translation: CAWSVGAGYWGYTF.

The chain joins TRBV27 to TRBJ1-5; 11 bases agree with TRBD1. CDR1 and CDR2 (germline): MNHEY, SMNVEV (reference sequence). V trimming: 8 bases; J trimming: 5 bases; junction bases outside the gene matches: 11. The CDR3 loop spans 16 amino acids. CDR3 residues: CASRPGTGGGYQPQHF. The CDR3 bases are TGTGCCAGCCGACCCGGGACAGGGGGTGGGTATCAGCCCCAGCATTTT.

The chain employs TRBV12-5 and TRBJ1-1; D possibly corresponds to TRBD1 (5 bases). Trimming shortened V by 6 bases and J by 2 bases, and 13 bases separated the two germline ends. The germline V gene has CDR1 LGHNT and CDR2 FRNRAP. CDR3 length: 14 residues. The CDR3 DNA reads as TGTGCTAGTGGCTCGACGGGGGTTAACACTGAAGCTTTCTTT. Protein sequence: CASGSTGVNTEAFF.

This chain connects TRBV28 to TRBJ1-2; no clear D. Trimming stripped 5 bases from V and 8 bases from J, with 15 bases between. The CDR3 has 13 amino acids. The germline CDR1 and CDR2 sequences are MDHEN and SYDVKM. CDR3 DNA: TGTGCCAGCAGTAGATGGACCGCGGGGGGCTACACCTTC. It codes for CASSRWTAGGYTF.

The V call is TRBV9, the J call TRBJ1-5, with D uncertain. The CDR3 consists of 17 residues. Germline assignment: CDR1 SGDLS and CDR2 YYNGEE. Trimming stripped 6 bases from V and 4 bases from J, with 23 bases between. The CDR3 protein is CASTSGPAYAGNQPQHF. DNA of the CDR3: TGTGCCAGCACCTCCGGCCCTGCGTATGCGGGAAATCAGCCCCAGCATTTT.

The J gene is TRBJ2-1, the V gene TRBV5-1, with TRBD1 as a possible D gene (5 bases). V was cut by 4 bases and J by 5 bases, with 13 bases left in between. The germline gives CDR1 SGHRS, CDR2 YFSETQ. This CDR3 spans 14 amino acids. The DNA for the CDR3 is TGCGCCAGCAGCCAGGGATACTCTAACAATGAGCAGTTCTTC. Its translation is CASSQGYSNNEQFF.